One T cell receptor beta chain is described in this entry. Per the study methods: By means of reference gene primer amplification, nucleated cell counts were estimated. The protocol was immunoSEQ multiplex PCR, while the TCRdb copy is restricted to in-frame clones and leaves out a portion. The D gene and trimming were derived from the DNA, and the V and J assignments and clone size from that table. The data hold about 440,000 clones, with roughly 90% observed a single time. This sample is drawn from a study of blood T cell repertoires in COVID-19. On the study more broadly: The United States, Italy and Spain provided the acute and convalescent COVID-19 samples. The cDNA or gDNA used as material had been derived from T cells, B-cell-depleted T cells, or PBMCs.

The clonotype comes from a woman in her 30s with acute or convalescent COVID-19. The specimen was peripheral blood.

For the CDR3, the DNA is TGTGCCAGCAGCCCCGGGACAGGGATAGCCGAGCAGTTCTTC. Amino acids: CASSPGTGIAEQFF. The chain carries TRBV27 and TRBJ2-1, with 9 bases identical to TRBD1. The CDR3 contains 14 residues. Germline V gives CDR1 MNHEY, CDR2 SMNVEV (reference sequence). V dropped 6 bases and J dropped 10; count of bases not matched to a gene: 10.